Reported below is one TCR beta chain. This entry belongs to a study of molecular identifiers for immune sequencing clone quantification. Germline CDR1 is SGHDT and CDR2 is YYEEEE. This CDR3 is 14 amino acids long. Trimming took 4 bases from V and 7 from J, leaving 14 bases between them. One entry per CDR3 protein, called by TCRdb with MiXCR from the PCR reads. This repertoire shows just under 650,000 distinct CDR3 sequences, about 20% found once; its top ten account for roughly 0.83%. This rearrangement joins TRBV5-6 to TRBJ1-4, with D unresolved. The clonotype originates from a human donor in good health. Some libraries in this study had Jurkat cell RNA spiked in. Sequenced: naive CD8+ T cells from blood, with Jurkat cell RNA spiked in. Regarding subset: FACS-sorted CD8+CD4-CCR7+CD45RA+ naive T cells. Here the CDR3 reads CASSPHPPSEKLFF. In DNA form, the CDR3 reads TGTGCCAGCAGCCCCCACCCTCCAAGTGAAAAACTGTTTTTT.